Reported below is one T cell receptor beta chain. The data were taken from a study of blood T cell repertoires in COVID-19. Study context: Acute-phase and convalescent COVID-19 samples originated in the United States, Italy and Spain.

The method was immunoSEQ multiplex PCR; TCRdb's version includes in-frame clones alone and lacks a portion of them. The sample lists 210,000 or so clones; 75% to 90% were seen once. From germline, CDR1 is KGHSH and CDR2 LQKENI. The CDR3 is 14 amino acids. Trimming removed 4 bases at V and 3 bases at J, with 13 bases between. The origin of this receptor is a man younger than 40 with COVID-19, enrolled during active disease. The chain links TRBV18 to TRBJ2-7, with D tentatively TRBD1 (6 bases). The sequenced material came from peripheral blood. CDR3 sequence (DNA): TGTGCCAGCTCACGGGACACCCAACGCTACGAGCAGTACTTC. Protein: CASSRDTQRYEQYF.